The source of this TCR beta chain is a study of blood T cell repertoires in COVID-19. Study-wide context: Some COVID-19 samples were acute and others convalescent; all came from the United States, Italy and Spain.

Clones were read by immunoSEQ multiplex PCR, and TCRdb kept only the in-frame ones, dropping some. This sample has approximately 200,000 clones, with roughly 86% found just once. Trimming took off 3 bases at V and 0 bases at J, with 12 bases between the two ends. Germline V lookup: CDR1 LNHNV, CDR2 YYDKDF (reference sequence). This CDR3 has 17 amino acids. Sequences were obtained from PBMCs or T cells enriched from blood (not recorded which). The origin of this receptor is a woman aged 30 to 39 who had recovered from COVID-19. The genes are TRBV15 and TRBJ1-6; D ambiguous. CDR3 region: CATSRRDRSSYNSPLHF. The CDR3 DNA reads TGTGCCACCAGCAGGAGAGATAGGAGCTCCTATAATTCACCCCTCCACTTT.